The 16 T cell receptor beta chains below all came from one sample that was sequenced in a study of CXCR3-negative and CXCR3-positive naive CD8 T cells. Study findings and constraints: The TRB CDR3s that CXCR3-positive naive cells carried were more hydrophobic than those of CXCR3-negative naive cells.

The libraries of TRB cDNA were prepared using 5' RACE with UMI labels. TCRdb reprocessed the 5' RACE reads; each CDR3 protein has one entry and no DNA is given. This repertoire includes about 130,000 distinct CDR3 sequences. Their antigen targets remain unknown. What was sequenced was naive CXCR3+ CD8+ T cells from blood. The subset: CD45RO-CCR7+CD27+CD95- naive CD8+ T cells expressing CXCR3 (TNR3+). The receptors here all came from a human donor in good health. Some clones in this sample may be carry-over from other donors' samples.

This chain links TRBV7-9 with TRBJ1-1; TCRdb designates TRBD1, a call that cannot be tested without DNA. Germline V gene sequence: CDR1 SEHNR, CDR2 FQNEAQ (reference sequence). The CDR3 contains 15 residues. The CDR3 reads CASSDSGGGSTEAFF.

The chain links TRBV7-9 to TRBJ1-2; the D call of TRBD1 rests on TCRdb alone, since no DNA is present to check it. The CDR3 has 15 amino acids. Germline V gene lookup returns CDR1 SEHNR and CDR2 FQNEAQ (reference sequence). The CDR3 sequence: CASSPRTGADDGYTF.

The chain is built from TRBV11-2 and TRBJ2-3; absent DNA, TCRdb's TRBD2 call cannot be checked. There are 15 residues in the CDR3. CDR1 and CDR2 (germline): SGHAT, FQNNGV. This CDR3 reads CASSLRSGVADTQYF.

The CDR3 sequence is CASSHTSPTVNTEAFF. This chain connects TRBV6-6 to TRBJ1-1; TCRdb gives TRBD1 as the D gene, but with no DNA this cannot be confirmed. From germline, CDR1 is MNHNY and CDR2 SVGAGI (reference sequence). The CDR3 totals 16 residues.

J is TRBJ2-5 and V is TRBV3-1. This CDR3 is built from 15 residues. The germline V gene encodes CDR1 LGHDT and CDR2 YNNKEL (reference sequence). CDR3 amino acids: CASTGPTDSQETQYF.

The chain carries TRBV25-1 and TRBJ1-1; the TCRdb call, TRBD1, lacks DNA for checking. Germline-derived CDR1 and CDR2 are MGHDK and SYGVNS. The CDR3 length is 12 residues. The CDR3 reads CASSQGRGEAFF.

The chain carries TRBV5-1 and TRBJ1-3; TCRdb calls TRBD1, which cannot be checked without DNA. The germline CDR1 and CDR2 sequences are SGHRS and YFSETQ. CDR3 length: 15 residues. CDR3 protein: CASTFGAGAGNTIYF.

CDR3 in amino acids: CASRSPTGAKQETQYF. This chain joins TRBV28 and TRBJ2-5; TCRdb's D gene call, TRBD1, goes unchecked for lack of DNA. The CDR3 length is 16 residues. Germline V lookup: CDR1 MDHEN, CDR2 SYDVKM.

This chain uses TRBV7-2 with TRBJ2-7; lacking DNA, the TRBD1 call made by TCRdb goes unchecked. The CDR3 covers 15 residues. Germline V gene lookup returns CDR1 SGHTA and CDR2 FQGNSA. The CDR3 spells CASSVDRDDSYEQYF.

CDR3 residues: CASSFTGEQFF. The chain recombines TRBV11-2 with TRBJ2-1; the D gene TCRdb calls, TRBD1, cannot be checked with no DNA. The CDR3 covers 11 residues. The germline V gene has CDR1 SGHAT and CDR2 FQNNGV.

V gene TRBV29-1 combines with J gene TRBJ2-1; TCRdb names TRBD1, which stays unverified in the absence of DNA. CDR3 length equals 13 residues. In germline, CDR1 is SQVTM, CDR2 ANQGSEA. CDR3 protein: CSAWGVGGNEQFF.

The V gene is TRBV20-1, the J gene TRBJ2-3; the TRBD1 assignment by TCRdb is unverifiable without DNA. Germline V gene data show CDR1 as DFQATT and CDR2 as SNEGSKA (reference sequence). CDR3 length equals 14 residues. The CDR3: CSARDTGEFDTQYF.

The gene calls are TRBV14 and TRBJ1-1. The CDR3 has 14 residues. The germline V gene has CDR1 SGHDN and CDR2 FVKESK. CDR3 sequence: CASEQGIEFTEAFF.

This chain uses TRBV29-1 with TRBJ1-1. The CDR3 sequence is 14 residues long. CDR1 and CDR2 (germline): SQVTM, ANQGSEA. CDR3: CSVGPRDLDTEAFF.

This sequence joins TRBV4-3 and TRBJ2-4; TCRdb proposes TRBD1, but this gene call is untestable without DNA. The CDR3 is 14 residues long. Per the germline V gene, CDR1 is LGHNA and CDR2 is YSLEER. The CDR3 loop is CASSPLGDQNIQYF.

The chain employs TRBV14 and TRBJ2-7; lacking DNA, the TRBD1 call made by TCRdb goes unchecked. The germline CDR1 and CDR2 sequences are SGHDN and FVKESK. The CDR3 extends over 14 amino acids. CDR3 sequence reads: CASSRSGRGYEQYF.